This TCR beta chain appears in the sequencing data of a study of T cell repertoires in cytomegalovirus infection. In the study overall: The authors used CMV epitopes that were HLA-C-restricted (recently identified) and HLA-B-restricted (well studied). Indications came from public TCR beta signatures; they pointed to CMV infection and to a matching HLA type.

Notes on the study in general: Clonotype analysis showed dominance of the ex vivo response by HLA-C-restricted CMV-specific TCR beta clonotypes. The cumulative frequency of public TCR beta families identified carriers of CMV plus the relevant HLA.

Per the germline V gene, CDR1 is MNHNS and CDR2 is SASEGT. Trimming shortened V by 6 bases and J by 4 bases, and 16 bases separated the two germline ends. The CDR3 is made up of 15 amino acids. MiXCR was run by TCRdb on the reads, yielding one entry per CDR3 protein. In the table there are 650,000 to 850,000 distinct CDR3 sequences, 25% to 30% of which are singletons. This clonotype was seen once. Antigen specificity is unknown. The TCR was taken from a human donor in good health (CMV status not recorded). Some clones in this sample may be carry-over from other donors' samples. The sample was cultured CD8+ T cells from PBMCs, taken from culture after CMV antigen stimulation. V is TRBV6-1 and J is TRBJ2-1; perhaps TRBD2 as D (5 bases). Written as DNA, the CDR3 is TGTGCCAGCAGGGGCCTGAGGGTCTCTTACAATGAGCAGTTCTTC. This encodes CASRGLRVSYNEQFF.